This T cell receptor (beta chain) stems from a study of shared clonotypes between healthy human individuals. General study results and limits: Of the naive CD4 clonotypes, around 5.2% were shared across several donors.

Sequencing used immunoSEQ multiplex PCR; TCRdb keeps in-frame clones, though not all of them. The table lists 760,000 or so clones, about 96% of them singletons. Naive CD8 cells were CD45RO-negative, positively selected for CCR7, excluding terminally differentiated effector memory CD45RA+ cells. Comments on this clone: Its antigen is unknown.

The CDR3 is made up of 18 amino acids. J lost 5 bases, V lost 4 bases, and 9 bases had no gene match. CDR1 is SGHDT and CDR2 is YYEEEE in the germline V gene. The sequencing sample was made of naive CD8+ T cells sorted from blood. The TCR was taken from a man aged 25-40 years in good health. V usage is TRBV5-6 and J usage is TRBJ2-2, with 15 positions matching TRBD2. CDR3 DNA: TGTGCCAGCAGCCCCGCGGGACTAGCGGGAGGTTGGACCGGGGAGCTGTTTTTT. Amino acid sequence: CASSPAGLAGGWTGELFF. Drawing the rest from reference TRBV5-6 and TRBJ2-2, the complete variable domain is DAGVTQSPTHLIKTRGQQVTLRCSPKSGHDTVSWYQQALGQGPQFIFQYYEEEERQRGNFPDRFSGHQFPNYSSELNVNALLLGDSALYLCASSPAGLAGGWTGELFFGEGSRLTVL.